Shown below are 18 T cell receptor beta chains from a single sample sequenced in a study of breast tumors, draining lymph nodes, adjacent tissues. Each CDR3 protein gets one entry after TCRdb re-called the multiplex PCR reads with MiXCR. The profile shows roughly 260,000 distinct CDR3 sequences, 30% to 35% of them singletons. The lymph nodes were axillary draining lymph nodes from breast cancer patients. Material: axillary lymph node tissue. All receptors derive from a female donor with breast cancer. Some clones in this sample may be carry-over from other donors' samples.

Notes on this clonotype: Since a much larger clone is just one base distant, this may be a read error. This chain links TRBV5-6 with TRBJ2-7; tentatively, D is TRBD1 (6 bases). Germline loops: CDR1 SGHDT, CDR2 YYEEEE. CDR3 size: 15 residues. CDR3: CASAPGADSSYGQYF. The CDR3 DNA reads as TGTGCCAGCGCCCCAGGGGCGGACAGCTCCTACGGGCAGTACTTC.

The sample holds many counts of this clonotype. The rearrangement joins TRBV12-5 to TRBJ2-3, with 7 bases identical to TRBD1. CDR3 length: 15 residues. J gave up 2 bases and V 5 bases, and 7 bases lay outside the gene matches. Germline CDR1 LGHNT, CDR2 FRNRAP. The CDR3 protein is CASGAGTANTDTQYF. The CDR3 DNA follows: TGTGCTAGTGGTGCCGGGACAGCGAACACAGATACGCAGTATTTT.

This clonotype was counted at least ten times. V gene TRBV12-3 or TRBV12-4 combines with J gene TRBJ2-5; perhaps TRBD1 as D (5 bases). The ends were cut back, 6 bases at V and 3 bases at J, with 11 bases in the middle. The CDR3 has 13 amino acids. The CDR3, as DNA: TGTGCCAGCAGCGACACGACAGAAGAGACCCAGTACTTC. Translated: CASSDTTEETQYF.

This clonotype was seen a few times. This chain uses TRBV3-1 with TRBJ2-7, with 9 bases lining up with TRBD1. The junction had 6 bases not matched to a gene; V was cut back by 3 bases and J by 3 bases. Looked up from germline, CDR1 is LGHDT and CDR2 is YNNKEL (reference sequence). The CDR3 totals 15 residues. The CDR3 sequence is CASSHWEDRGYEQYF. For the CDR3, the DNA is TGTGCCAGCAGCCATTGGGAGGACAGGGGCTACGAGCAGTACTTC.

As regards this clonotype: Possible read error: a much larger clone is one base away. The J gene is TRBJ2-7, the V gene TRBV5-6; a weak D match, TRBD2 (5 bases). The germline V gene encodes CDR1 SGHDT and CDR2 YYEEEE. This CDR3 contains 14 residues. The CDR3 coding sequence is TGTGCCAGCAGCTTAACGGGGTCCTCCTACGAGCAGCACTTC. Translating gives CASSLTGSSYEQHF.

This clonotype was seen repeatedly, ten times or more. The CDR3 is CASSLEVRNTGELFF. CDR3 nucleotide sequence: TGTGCCAGCAGCTTAGAAGTCCGGAACACCGGGGAGCTGTTTTTT. V and J are TRBV7-6 and TRBJ2-2, with no clear D. The CDR3 loop spans 15 amino acids. Germline V CDR1 and CDR2: SGHVS, FNYEAQ. V lost 1 base and J lost 1, with 7 bases in between.

The chain has TRBV10-3 and TRBJ1-1; TRBD1 is a possible D gene (5 bases). This CDR3 is 15 amino acids long. V dropped 8 bases and J dropped 0 bases, with 16 bases sitting between them. Germline V gene lookup returns CDR1 ENHRY and CDR2 SYGVKD. CDR3 residues: CAIRAGLTLNTEAFF. Here the CDR3 DNA reads TGTGCCATCCGGGCAGGGCTTACCCTGAACACTGAAGCTTTCTTT.

The rearrangement joins TRBV29-1 to TRBJ1-3, with D hard to call. The CDR3 sequence is 17 residues long. Trimming took 0 bases from V and 0 from J, leaving 15 bases between them. Per germline, CDR1 SQVTM and CDR2 ANQGSEA. CDR3 nucleotides: TGCAGCGTTGAAGATGCGGGGAGGCTGTGCTCTGGAAACACCATATATTTT. Amino acid sequence: CSVEDAGRLCSGNTIYF.

The genes are TRBV2 and TRBJ1-1; a possible D gene is TRBD1 (5 bases). The CDR3 runs 14 residues. Trimming took 3 bases from V and 5 from J, leaving 13 bases between them. Germline V gives CDR1 SNHLY, CDR2 FYNNEI. The CDR3 sequence is CASSDFGGGTEAFF. The CDR3 DNA reads as TGTGCCAGCAGTGACTTTGGTGGGGGAACTGAAGCTTTCTTT.

This clonotype has a count of ten or more. V is TRBV11-2 and J is TRBJ2-2, with a weak D call TRBD2 (5 bases). The CDR3 contains 15 residues. Germline values: CDR1 SGHAT, CDR2 FQNNGV. V gave up 5 bases and J gave up 4 bases, with 14 bases separating them. The CDR3 DNA reads as TGTGCCAGCAGCCCCCCTCGGGGTAGCACCGGGGAGCTGTTTTTT. Translation gives CASSPPRGSTGELFF.

This clonotype was counted ten times or more. The chain employs TRBV12-3 or TRBV12-4 and TRBJ2-5; D remains ambiguous. This CDR3 is built from 15 residues. Trimming pared 6 bases from V and 4 bases from J, leaving 18 bases between. The chain's CDR3 is CASRDGATSAETQYF. CDR3 DNA: TGTGCCAGCAGAGACGGCGCTACCAGCGCAGAGACCCAGTACTTC.

This clonotype occurred a few times. A much larger clone sits a single nucleotide away, making a read error possible. The gene calls are TRBV10-2 and TRBJ2-1; TRBD2 agrees at 9 bases. Germline CDR1 WSHSY, CDR2 SAAADI. The CDR3 has 15 amino acids. As DNA, the CDR3 is TGCGCCGGCAGATCAACTAGCGGGTTTTTCAATGAGCAGTTCTTC. It translates to CAGRSTSGFFNEQFF.

This clonotype was found many times. The J gene is TRBJ1-6, the V gene TRBV19, with TRBD1 matching 8 bases. Germline loops: CDR1 LNHDA, CDR2 SQIVND (reference sequence). With V trimmed by 0 bases and J by 7 bases, 5 bases remained unmatched. This CDR3 is 16 amino acids long. The chain's CDR3 is CASSIEGTGWNSPLHF. CDR3 DNA sequence: TGTGCCAGTAGTATAGAAGGGACAGGATGGAATTCACCCCTCCACTTT.

Turning to this clonotype: A much larger clone differs by one base, so this may be a read error. The V and J genes are TRBV2 and TRBJ2-6; D might be TRBD1 or TRBD2, each matching 6 bases. The CDR3 sequence is 18 residues long. Germline V gene data show CDR1 as SNHLY and CDR2 as FYNNEI. The DNA of the CDR3 is TGTGCCAGCAGTGGAGGGGGGACCTTTTTCTCTGGGGCCAACGCCCTGACTTTC. This sequence encodes CASSGGGTFFSGANALTF.

At least ten counts were recorded for this clonotype. The rearrangement joins TRBV12-3 or TRBV12-4 to TRBJ1-5, with 11 bases that match TRBD1. With V trimmed by 5 bases and J by 4 bases, 4 bases remained unmatched. CDR3 length equals 15 residues. CDR3 bases: TGTGCCAGCAGTGTCGGGACAGGGGGGAATCAGCCCCAGCATTTT. The encoded protein is CASSVGTGGNQPQHF.

V is TRBV3-1 and J is TRBJ2-3, with D tentatively TRBD2 (5 bases). This CDR3 contains 15 residues. Germline values: CDR1 LGHDT, CDR2 YNNKEL (reference sequence). The V and J ends lost 0 bases and 1 base respectively, with 8 bases between them. CDR3 loop: CASSQDLRGTDTQYF. CDR3 bases: TGTGCCAGCAGCCAAGATCTGCGGGGCACAGATACGCAGTATTTT.

This clonotype turned up a few times. The CDR3 loop reads CASSIIEEAGELFF. The CDR3 DNA reads as TGTGCCAGTAGTATAATTGAGGAAGCCGGGGAGCTGTTTTTT. V and J are TRBV19 and TRBJ2-2; D is ambiguous. Trimming removed 2 bases from V and 6 bases from J, with 10 bases in between. Looked up from germline, CDR1 is LNHDA and CDR2 is SQIVND (reference sequence). This CDR3 spans 14 amino acids.

Remarks on this clonotype: Possible read error: a much larger clone is one base away. The chain couples TRBV11-2 to TRBJ2-5; 7 positions match TRBD1. The CDR3 consists of 16 residues. Germline V gene sequence: CDR1 SGHAT, CDR2 FQNNGV. CDR3 residues: CAGSLKRGRVQETQYF. CDR3 DNA sequence: TGTGCCGGCAGCCTAAAGAGGGGGCGGGTCCAAGAGACCCAGTACTTC. The full variable domain, completed using reference TRBV11-2 and TRBJ2-5, is EAGVAQSPRYKIIEKRQSVAFWCNPISGHATLYWYQQILGQGPKLLIQFQNNGVVDDSQLPKDRFSAERLKGVDSTLKIQPAKLEDSAVYLCAGSLKRGRVQETQYFGPGTRLLVL.